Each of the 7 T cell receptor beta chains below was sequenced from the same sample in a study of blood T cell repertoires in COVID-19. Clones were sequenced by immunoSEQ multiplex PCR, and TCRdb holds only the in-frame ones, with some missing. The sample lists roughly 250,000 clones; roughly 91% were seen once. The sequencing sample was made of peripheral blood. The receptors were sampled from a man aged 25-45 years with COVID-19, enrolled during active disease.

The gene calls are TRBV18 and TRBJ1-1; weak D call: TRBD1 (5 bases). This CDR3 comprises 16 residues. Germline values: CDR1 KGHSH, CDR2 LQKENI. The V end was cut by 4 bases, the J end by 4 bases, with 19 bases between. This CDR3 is CASSHNGGVGGTEAFF. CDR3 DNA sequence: TGTGCCAGCTCACATAACGGGGGAGTTGGGGGCACTGAAGCTTTCTTT.

In DNA form, the CDR3 reads TGTGCCAGCAGGGCTGCTCAGGGAAACACCATATATTTT. Translating gives CASRAAQGNTIYF. This chain links TRBV9 with TRBJ1-3; D unclear. Trimming took off 5 bases at V and 4 bases at J, with 10 bases between the two ends. This CDR3 has 13 amino acids. Germline V CDR1 and CDR2: SGDLS, YYNGEE.

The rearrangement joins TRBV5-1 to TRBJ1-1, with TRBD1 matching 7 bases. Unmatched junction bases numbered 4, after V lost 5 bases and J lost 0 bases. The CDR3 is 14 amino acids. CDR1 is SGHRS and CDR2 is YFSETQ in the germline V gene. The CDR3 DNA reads TGCGCCAGCAGTCAGGGGGTAATGAACACTGAAGCTTTCTTT. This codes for CASSQGVMNTEAFF.

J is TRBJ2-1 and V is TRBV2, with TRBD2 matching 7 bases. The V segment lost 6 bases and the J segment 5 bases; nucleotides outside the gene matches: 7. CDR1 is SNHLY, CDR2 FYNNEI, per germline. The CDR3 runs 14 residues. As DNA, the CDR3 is TGTGCCAGCAGGGGACTACCGGAGCACAATGAGCAGTTCTTC. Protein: CASRGLPEHNEQFF. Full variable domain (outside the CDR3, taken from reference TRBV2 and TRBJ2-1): EPEVTQTPSHQVTQMGQEVILRCVPISNHLYFYWYRQILGQKVEFLVSFYNNEISEKSEIFDDQFSVERPDGSNFTLKIRSTKLEDSAMYFCASRGLPEHNEQFFGPGTRLTVL.

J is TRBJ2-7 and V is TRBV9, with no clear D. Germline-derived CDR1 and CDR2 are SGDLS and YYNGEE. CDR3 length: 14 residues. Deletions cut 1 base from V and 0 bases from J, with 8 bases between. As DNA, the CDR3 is TGTGCCAGCAGCGTAAGATCCAGCTCCTACGAGCAGTACTTC. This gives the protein CASSVRSSSYEQYF.

The DNA of the CDR3 is TGTGCCAGCAGTGAAAGTAGCGGGTTCCACAATGAGCAGTTCTTC. This encodes CASSESSGFHNEQFF. The chain links TRBV6-1 to TRBJ2-1, with TRBD2 identical over 7 bases. V dropped 2 bases and J dropped 5; count of bases not matched to a gene: 6. Germline values: CDR1 MNHNS, CDR2 SASEGT. This CDR3 spans 15 amino acids.

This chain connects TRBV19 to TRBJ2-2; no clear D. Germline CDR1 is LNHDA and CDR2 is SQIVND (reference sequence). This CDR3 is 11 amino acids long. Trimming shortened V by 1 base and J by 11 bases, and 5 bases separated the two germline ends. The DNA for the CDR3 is TGTGCCAGTAGTATAGTGGGCGAGCTGTTTTTT. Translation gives CASSIVGELFF.